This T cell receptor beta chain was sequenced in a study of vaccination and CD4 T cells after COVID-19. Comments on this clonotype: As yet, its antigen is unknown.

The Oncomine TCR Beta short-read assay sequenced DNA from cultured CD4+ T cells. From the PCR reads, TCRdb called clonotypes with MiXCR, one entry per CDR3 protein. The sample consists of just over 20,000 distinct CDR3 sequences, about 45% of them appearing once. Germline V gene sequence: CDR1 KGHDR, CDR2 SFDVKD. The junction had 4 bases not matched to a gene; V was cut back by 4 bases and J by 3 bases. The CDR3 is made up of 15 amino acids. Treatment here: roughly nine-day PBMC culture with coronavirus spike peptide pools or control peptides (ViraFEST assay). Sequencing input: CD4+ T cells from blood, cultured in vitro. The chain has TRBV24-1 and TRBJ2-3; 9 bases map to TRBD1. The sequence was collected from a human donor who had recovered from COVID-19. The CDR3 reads CATSEHRGPTDTQYF. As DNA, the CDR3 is TGTGCCACCAGTGAGCACAGGGGGCCTACAGATACGCAGTATTTT.